This TCR beta chain was identified during a study of cytomegalovirus exposure and HLA in healthy donors. General observations from the study: The authors confirmed in vitro that a few CMV-associated chains were specific for CMV antigens. Previously analyzed data showed that most TCR beta V segments were productive at a frequency of about 87% or about 30%. There were about 160 TCR beta chains listed as cytomegalovirus-associated. For TCR beta chains, V- and J-gene trimming was later linked to a missense DCLRE1C variant.

Vbeta (60) and Jbeta (13) primers were used in the PCR. Generated by immunoSEQ multiplex PCR, the TCRdb table keeps only in-frame clones and is missing some. This repertoire shows around 200,000 clones, 83% found once; its top ten account for roughly 1.5%. This clone appeared a few times. Its specificity is unknown. This CDR3 comprises 13 residues. Trimming removed 0 bases from V and 4 bases from J, with 7 bases in between. Germline values: CDR1 SGHRS, CDR2 YFSETQ. The sequencing input was PBMCs. The V gene is TRBV5-1, the J gene TRBJ1-1; maybe TRBD1 (5 bases). This TCR was recovered from a man aged 45-65 years in good health and CMV-seronegative. The chain's CDR3 is CASSLGRGTEAFF. The CDR3 DNA reads as TGCGCCAGCAGCTTGGGAAGGGGCACTGAAGCTTTCTTT.